The 25 T cell receptor beta chains reported below all come from one sample, sequenced in a study of lymphopenia after photon versus proton radiotherapy (dated by TCRdb to between 2018 and 2020). The library came from the immunoSEQ multiplex PCR assay. TCRdb's version of the immuneACCESS table is confined to in-frame rearrangements and falls short of the full clone set. An unresolved V gene accounts for under half of the shortfall where checked; the remainder is of unknown origin. For this sample there are around 35,000 clones; about 84% appear just once. 2.9% of the sample goes to the ten largest clones. Sequences were derived from peripheral blood, sampled from a patient treated with photon-based radiotherapy. These receptors originate from a man between 50 and 59 years old with gastric cancer.

The CDR3, as DNA: TGTGCCAGCAGCTTAGCAATGGGGCAGACCTACGAGCAGTACTTC. Protein: CASSLAMGQTYEQYF. V usage is TRBV7-2 and J usage is TRBJ2-7; D is perhaps TRBD1 (5 bases). The CDR3 consists of 15 residues. Trimming left V 0 bases short and J 2 bases short, with 11 bases between. Germline assignment: CDR1 SGHTA and CDR2 FQGNSA. Based on the CDR3 plus reference TRBV7-2 and TRBJ2-7, the full variable domain is GAGVSQSPSNKVTEKGKDVELRCDPISGHTALYWYRQSLGQGLEFLIYFQGNSAPDKSGLPSDRFSAERTGGSVSTLTIQRTQQEDSAVYLCASSLAMGQTYEQYFGPGTRLTVT.

This chain links TRBV5-1 with TRBJ2-7, with unresolved D. The V and J ends lost 0 bases and 6 bases respectively, with 13 bases between them. Germline V gene lookup returns CDR1 SGHRS and CDR2 YFSETQ. The CDR3 length is 14 residues. CDR3 nucleotide sequence: TGCGCCAGCAGCTTGGACAGTGGCGTTGCCGAGCAGTACTTC. Translating gives CASSLDSGVAEQYF.

This chain uses TRBV2 with TRBJ2-7; the D gene could be TRBD1 or TRBD2 (5 bases each). Trimming took 6 bases from V and 7 from J, leaving 19 bases between them. The CDR3 is 14 residues long. Germline values: CDR1 SNHLY, CDR2 FYNNEI. The CDR3 reads CASRTVGGLGEQYF. DNA for the CDR3: TGTGCCAGCAGGACGGTTGGGGGTTTAGGAGAGCAGTACTTC.

Note on this clone: This same CDR3 is encoded by further DNA sequences in the sample. The genes are TRBV5-1 and TRBJ2-2; D is undetermined. Germline loops: CDR1 SGHRS, CDR2 YFSETQ. The CDR3 runs 16 residues. The germline V and J ends were trimmed by 0 bases and 1 base, with 10 bases remaining between them. This CDR3 reads CASSLVASLNTGELFF. Written as DNA, the CDR3 is TGCGCCAGCAGCTTGGTTGCCTCCTTGAACACCGGGGAGCTGTTTTTT. The full variable domain, rest sourced from reference TRBV5-1 and TRBJ2-2, is KAGVTQTPRYLIKTRGQQVTLSCSPISGHRSVSWYQQTPGQGLQFLFEYFSETQRNKGNFPGRFSGRQFSNSRSEMNVSTLELGDSALYLCASSLVASLNTGELFFGEGSRLTVL.

This chain joins TRBV5-4 and TRBJ1-6; weak D call: TRBD1 (6 bases). Between the trimmed V and J ends, which lost 0 bases and 7 bases, there was a span of 17 bases. CDR1 and CDR2 (germline): SGHNT, YYREEE (reference sequence). CDR3 length: 17 amino acids. The CDR3 loop is CASSLAGGRGSNSPLHF. As DNA, the CDR3 is TGTGCCAGCAGCTTGGCCGGCGGCAGGGGATCAAATTCACCCCTCCACTTT.

The genes are TRBV7-9 and TRBJ2-2; 8 bases align to TRBD1. The length of the CDR3 is 15 residues. Losses at the gene ends were 4 bases for V and 5 bases for J; bases not matched to a gene: 6. Germline V gives CDR1 SEHNR, CDR2 FQNEAQ (reference sequence). The CDR3 region is CASSSGQGETGELFF. CDR3 DNA sequence: TGTGCCAGCAGCTCCGGACAGGGAGAAACCGGGGAGCTGTTTTTT.

The V gene is TRBV7-3, the J gene TRBJ2-3; a weak D match, TRBD2 (5 bases). V was trimmed by 2 bases and J by 3 bases, leaving 9 bases between them. This CDR3 comprises 14 residues. CDR1 SGHTA and CDR2 FQGTGA come from the germline V gene. As DNA, the CDR3 is TGTGCCAGCAGCTTAGGCGGGCCTACAGATACGCAGTATTTT. Its protein product is CASSLGGPTDTQYF.

The V call is TRBV5-5, the J call TRBJ2-5; 9 nucleotides line up with TRBD2. Germline CDR1 SGHKS, CDR2 YYEKEE (reference sequence). The CDR3 extends over 16 amino acids. With V trimmed by 0 bases and J by 5 bases, 8 bases remained unmatched. The CDR3 is CASSLVGSGSRETQYF. The DNA of the CDR3 is TGTGCCAGCAGCTTGGTGGGTAGCGGGAGTCGGGAGACCCAGTACTTC.

The chain carries TRBV5-4 and TRBJ1-5, with a possible D match to TRBD1 (6 bases). The CDR3 extends over 14 amino acids. CDR1 and CDR2 (germline): SGHNT, YYREEE (reference sequence). The ends were cut back, 4 bases at V and 5 bases at J, with 13 bases in the middle. The CDR3, as DNA: TGTGCCAGCAGCGTAGGGGGTGCATATCAGCCCCAGCATTTT. Encoded protein: CASSVGGAYQPQHF.

The CDR3 nucleotides read TGTGCCTGGAGTGTCAACAGCCGGGGAAACATTCAGTACTTC. Translation gives CAWSVNSRGNIQYF. The V gene is TRBV30, the J gene TRBJ2-4; perhaps TRBD2 as D (5 bases). CDR1 and CDR2 from the germline V gene are GTSNPN and SVGIG (reference sequence). The CDR3 totals 14 residues. Trimming stripped 0 bases from V and 6 bases from J, with 12 bases between.

This clone came up a few times. V usage is TRBV28 and J usage is TRBJ1-2; 7 bases line up with TRBD1. J gave up 5 bases and V 5 bases, and 8 bases lay outside the gene matches. Germline values: CDR1 MDHEN, CDR2 SYDVKM. The CDR3 covers 14 residues. The CDR3 coding sequence is TGTGCCAGCAGTACCACAGGGGAGGGGTATGGCTACACCTTC. It codes for CASSTTGEGYGYTF.

V and J are TRBV30 and TRBJ1-5; TRBD1 is a possible D gene (5 bases). V was trimmed by 1 base and J by 5 bases, leaving 9 bases between them. The CDR3 has 13 amino acids. CDR1 is GTSNPN, CDR2 SVGIG, per germline (reference sequence). CDR3 region: CAWSDWGDQPQHF. Here the CDR3 DNA reads TGTGCCTGGAGTGACTGGGGGGATCAGCCCCAGCATTTT.

V usage is TRBV7-7 and J usage is TRBJ2-5; TRBD2 might be the D (5 bases). The V end was cut by 5 bases, the J end by 5 bases, with 15 bases between. The CDR3 sequence is 14 residues long. CDR1 and CDR2 from the germline V gene are SSHAT and FNYEAQ (reference sequence). CDR3 sequence reads: CASSPLPGGETQYF. The DNA of the CDR3 is TGTGCCAGCAGCCCCTTGCCCGGCGGGGAGACCCAGTACTTC.

This chain links TRBV14 with TRBJ2-7; D may be TRBD1 (5 bases). CDR3 length: 12 amino acids. V was cut by 4 bases and J by 4 bases, with 8 bases left in between. The V gene's germline CDR1 is SGHDN and CDR2 FVKESK. The chain's CDR3 is CASSRNRYEQYF. In DNA, the CDR3 is TGTGCCAGCAGCCGCAACAGGTACGAGCAGTACTTC.

This chain uses TRBV5-1 with TRBJ2-2; D is unresolved. The V gene lost 0 bases and the J gene lost 0 bases, with 6 bases spanning the gap. The V gene's germline CDR1 is SGHRS and CDR2 YFSETQ. This CDR3 is built from 15 residues. As DNA, the CDR3 is TGCGCCAGCAGCTTGGGGCCCTCGAACACCGGGGAGCTGTTTTTT. It is translated as CASSLGPSNTGELFF. Full variable domain (missing parts from reference TRBV5-1 and TRBJ2-2): KAGVTQTPRYLIKTRGQQVTLSCSPISGHRSVSWYQQTPGQGLQFLFEYFSETQRNKGNFPGRFSGRQFSNSRSEMNVSTLELGDSALYLCASSLGPSNTGELFFGEGSRLTVL.

This rearrangement joins TRBV5-1 to TRBJ1-2; 7 nucleotides match TRBD1. Germline trimming cut 4 bases from V and 2 bases from J; bases unmatched to any gene: 8. From germline, CDR1 is SGHRS and CDR2 YFSETQ. The CDR3 spans 15 residues. CDR3 DNA: TGCGCCAGCAGCCCCCGACAGGGCGGGAACTATGGCTACACCTTC. Its protein product is CASSPRQGGNYGYTF.

This clone was seen once. The V call is TRBV6-1, the J call TRBJ1-5; D possibly corresponds to TRBD1 (6 bases). The germline CDR1 and CDR2 sequences are MNHNS and SASEGT. The V end lost 7 bases, the J end lost 7 bases, and 20 bases lay between the germline ends. The CDR3 runs to 15 residues. The CDR3: CASTSGGGKGQPQHF. The CDR3 region has the DNA TGTGCCAGCACCAGTGGAGGGGGGAAGGGGCAGCCCCAGCATTTT.

This chain uses TRBV23-1 with TRBJ2-3; D might be TRBD2 (6 bases). TRBV23-1 is classed as an ORF, of uncertain function. Trimming shortened V by 2 bases and J by 3 bases, and 15 bases separated the two germline ends. The CDR3 runs to 16 residues. The DNA for the CDR3 is TGCGCCAGCAGTCAAGGGTGGAGGGGACGTACAGATACGCAGTATTTT. Translated: CASSQGWRGRTDTQYF.

This sequence joins TRBV7-2 and TRBJ1-1; tentative D call: TRBD1 (6 bases). Trimming cost V 1 base and J 8 bases, with 17 bases left between them. The CDR3 runs 15 residues. Germline V gene lookup returns CDR1 SGHTA and CDR2 FQGNSA. CDR3 sequence: CASSLGIQGRGEAFF. CDR3 in DNA: TGTGCCAGCAGCTTAGGGATACAGGGCCGGGGGGAAGCTTTCTTT.

V gene TRBV19 combines with J gene TRBJ1-1, with no clear D. Trimming stripped 10 bases from V and 4 bases from J, with 13 bases between. The V gene's germline CDR1 is LNHDA and CDR2 SQIVND (reference sequence). The CDR3 sequence is 12 residues long. The CDR3 is CATEDGVTEAFF. CDR3 in DNA: TGTGCCACTGAAGACGGGGTCACTGAAGCTTTCTTT.

J is TRBJ2-3 and V is TRBV11-3; possibly TRBD1 or TRBD2 for D (5 bases each). The V end lost 0 bases, the J end lost 4 bases, and 11 bases lay between the germline ends. Germline V gene lookup returns CDR1 SGHNT and CDR2 YENEEA. This CDR3 has 15 residues. CDR3 sequence reads: CASSLDPSGPDTQYF. The CDR3 region has the DNA TGTGCCAGCAGCTTAGATCCCTCGGGACCAGATACGCAGTATTTT.

V usage is TRBV9 and J usage is TRBJ2-1; 9 positions match TRBD2. V lost 2 bases, J lost 0 bases, and 0 bases stayed unmatched. Germline V CDR1 and CDR2: SGDLS, YYNGEE. The CDR3 extends over 15 amino acids. The CDR3 sequence: CASSVSGSSYNEQFF. CDR3 DNA: TGTGCCAGCAGCGTTAGCGGGAGCTCCTACAATGAGCAGTTCTTC.

The chain employs TRBV5-4 and TRBJ2-7; a possible D gene is TRBD1 (5 bases). Trimming shortened V by 5 bases and J by 7 bases, and 16 bases separated the two germline ends. This CDR3 is 13 amino acids long. CDR1 and CDR2 from the germline V gene are SGHNT and YYREEE (reference sequence). The DNA for the CDR3 is TGTGCCAGCAGTTTGACAGCAAATGGGGAGCAGTACTTC. This translates into CASSLTANGEQYF. The whole variable domain, filled in from reference TRBV5-4 and TRBJ2-7, reads ETGVTQSPTHLIKTRGQQVTLRCSSQSGHNTVSWYQQALGQGPQFIFQYYREEENGRGNFPPRFSGLQFPNYSSELNVNALELDDSALYLCASSLTANGEQYFGPGTRLTVT.

The J gene is TRBJ2-1, the V gene TRBV18; perhaps TRBD1 as D (5 bases). Germline loops: CDR1 KGHSH, CDR2 LQKENI. The CDR3 is made up of 15 amino acids. Trimming removed 3 bases from V and 12 bases from J, with 21 bases in between. The CDR3 region has the DNA TGTGCCAGCTCACCTTCTCAGGACACGGGTCTCGGGCAGTTCTTC. Translation: CASSPSQDTGLGQFF.

The rearrangement links TRBV7-3 to TRBJ2-1; 13 bases align to TRBD2. The CDR3 runs 15 residues. The V gene's germline CDR1 is SGHTA and CDR2 FQGTGA. Unmatched junction bases numbered 5, after V lost 5 bases and J lost 7 bases. CDR3 coding DNA: TGTGCCAGCAGCGTGACTAGCGGGAGGTTAAATGAGCAGTTCTTC. Protein product: CASSVTSGRLNEQFF.